This T cell receptor (beta chain) is from a study of OX40 agonist ivuxolimab in advanced cancers. Generated by immunoSEQ multiplex PCR, the TCRdb table keeps only in-frame clones and is missing some. This sample has 53,000 or so clones, with approximately 84% found just once. Germline V lookup: CDR1 SGHTA, CDR2 FQGNSA. The CDR3 runs to 17 residues. V shed 1 base and J 5 bases; nucleotides not matched to a gene: 7. The sample in question was CD4+ or CD8+ T cells sorted from blood, obtained in a trial of the OX40 agonist ivuxolimab. This TCR was sampled from an adult with an advanced solid tumor such as melanoma, head and neck, liver or kidney cancer. The V gene is TRBV7-2, the J gene TRBJ1-6, with 8 positions matching TRBD1. The CDR3 reads CASSLGPQGVNNSPLHF. The CDR3 DNA sequence: TGTGCCAGCAGCTTAGGACCACAGGGGGTGAATAATTCACCCCTCCACTTT. Based on the CDR3 plus reference TRBV7-2 and TRBJ1-6, the full variable domain is GAGVSQSPSNKVTEKGKDVELRCDPISGHTALYWYRQSLGQGLEFLIYFQGNSAPDKSGLPSDRFSAERTGGSVSTLTIQRTQQEDSAVYLCASSLGPQGVNNSPLHFGNGTRLTVT.